The 9 T cell receptor beta chains in this list originate from one sample, sequenced in a study of PD-L1 blockade in urothelial cancer. Time point indicated: peripheral blood 6 weeks after treatment start. Some clones are missing from TCRdb's copy, which holds only in-frame ones; the method was immunoSEQ multiplex PCR. Of approximately 93,000 clones detected, 70% to 90% appear once; the ten largest clones hold around 7.7%. The material sequenced was PBMCs, taken around atezolizumab (anti-PD-L1) treatment. The source is a man between 65 and 85 years old with urothelial cancer.

This clone was seen only once. The chain has TRBV6-1 and TRBJ1-5, with 8 bases fitting TRBD1. V lost 1 base to trimming and J lost 5 bases; unmatched junction nucleotides: 4. CDR1 and CDR2 (germline): MNHNS, SASEGT. CDR3 length equals 15 residues. The CDR3 protein is CASSEGDRPYQPQHF. CDR3 nucleotides: TGTGCCAGCAGTGAAGGGGACAGGCCCTATCAGCCCCAGCATTTT.

The chain recombines TRBV5-4 with TRBJ2-5; 10 nucleotides line up with TRBD2. This CDR3 spans 16 amino acids. The junction had 11 bases not matched to a gene; V was cut back by 5 bases and J by 4 bases. The germline V gene encodes CDR1 SGHNT and CDR2 YYREEE (reference sequence). CDR3 residues: CASSPNPSGSGETQYF. The CDR3 coding sequence is TGTGCCAGCAGTCCCAATCCTAGCGGGAGCGGAGAGACCCAGTACTTC.

The J gene is TRBJ1-6, the V gene TRBV27; D gene ambiguous. Germline V gene data show CDR1 as MNHEY and CDR2 as SMNVEV (reference sequence). Trimming removed 4 bases at V and 10 bases at J, with 11 bases between. The CDR3 totals 13 residues. In DNA, the CDR3 is TGTGCCAGCAGTTCGATGGTAGAATCACCCCTCCACTTT. Translating it yields CASSSMVESPLHF.

This CDR3 is CASSPRGGEEQYF. Here the CDR3 DNA reads TGTGCCAGCAGCCCCCGGGGAGGAGAAGAGCAGTACTTC. The chain uses TRBV5-4 and TRBJ2-7, with TRBD2 as a possible D gene (6 bases). V was trimmed by 4 bases and J by 7 bases, leaving 15 bases between them. The CDR3 covers 13 residues. The germline CDR1 and CDR2 sequences are SGHNT and YYREEE (reference sequence).

J is TRBJ2-3 and V is TRBV13; D is undetermined. This CDR3 spans 14 amino acids. Germline values: CDR1 PRHDT, CDR2 FYEKMQ (reference sequence). Trimming took off 0 bases at V and 0 bases at J, with 4 bases between the two ends. The CDR3 loop is CASSLGGSTDTQYF. As DNA, the CDR3 is TGTGCCAGCAGCTTAGGCGGGAGCACAGATACGCAGTATTTT.

The J gene is TRBJ2-3, the V gene TRBV5-5; 8 nucleotides match TRBD2. The trim removed 3 bases at V and 1 base at J, leaving 7 bases unmatched. From germline, CDR1 is SGHKS and CDR2 YYEKEE (reference sequence). The CDR3 has 16 residues. CDR3 in amino acids: CASSSRGSGGTDTQYF. As DNA, the CDR3 is TGTGCCAGCAGCTCCCGGGGTAGCGGGGGCACAGATACGCAGTATTTT.

This clone came up once. The V call is TRBV27, the J call TRBJ2-5, with TRBD1 identical over 10 bases. Germline V gene sequence: CDR1 MNHEY, CDR2 SMNVEV (reference sequence). The length of the CDR3 is 16 residues. J gave up 5 bases and V 5 bases, and 11 bases lay outside the gene matches. DNA of the CDR3: TGTGCCAGCAGTCCGGGGACAGGGGTGGCCCCGGAGACCCAGTACTTC. Translation gives CASSPGTGVAPETQYF.

V usage is TRBV5-1 and J usage is TRBJ2-3; D may be TRBD1 (6 bases). Germline V gene lookup returns CDR1 SGHRS and CDR2 YFSETQ. This CDR3 has 15 amino acids. The germline V and J ends were trimmed by 4 bases and 2 bases, with 14 bases remaining between them. The CDR3 nucleotides read TGCGCCAGCAGCATAGCCGGGACAATCACAGATACGCAGTATTTT. Encoded protein: CASSIAGTITDTQYF.

V is TRBV7-2 and J is TRBJ1-5, with D unresolved. Trimming removed 5 bases from V and 4 bases from J, with 12 bases in between. The CDR3 contains 14 residues. Germline CDR1 and CDR2: SGHTA and FQGNSA. The CDR3 DNA reads as TGTGCCAGCAGCCTCCTAGGCCCTAATCAGCCCCAGCATTTT. This sequence encodes CASSLLGPNQPQHF.